This entry lists 8 T cell receptor beta chains sequenced from one sample in a study of blood T cell repertoires in COVID-19. Sequenced by immunoSEQ multiplex PCR; TCRdb stores in-frame clones only, minus some. The sample shows about 400,000 clones, approximately 90% of them seen only once. The sequenced sample consisted of peripheral blood. These receptors were collected from a woman aged 30 to 39 with acute or convalescent COVID-19.

V is TRBV6-9 and J is TRBJ1-5; D uncertain. V gave up 8 bases and J gave up 4 bases, with 9 bases separating them. The CDR3 spans 12 residues. CDR1 MNHGY and CDR2 SVAAGI come from the germline V gene. The CDR3 nucleotides are TGTGCCAGCCCCAACGGGAATCAGCCCCAGCATTTT. Protein: CASPNGNQPQHF.

CDR3 coding DNA: TGTGCCAGCAGCGTAGGACTAGCTCCCGACACCGGGGAGCTGTTTTTT. Amino acids: CASSVGLAPDTGELFF. The rearrangement uses TRBV5-8 and TRBJ2-2, with 8 bases that match TRBD2. The CDR3 runs to 16 residues. The V segment lost 4 bases and the J segment 3 bases; nucleotides outside the gene matches: 8. Germline values: CDR1 SGHTS, CDR2 YDEGEE.

With regard to this clone: The same CDR3 can be traced to other DNA sequences in this sample. Here the CDR3 reads CASSHLAGGPTDTQYF. The CDR3, as DNA: TGTGCCAGCAGCCACCTAGCGGGGGGACCGACAGATACGCAGTATTTT. J is TRBJ2-3 and V is TRBV3-1 (or the pseudogene TRBV3-2); 11 nucleotides align to TRBD2. The CDR3 covers 16 residues. The germline CDR1 and CDR2 sequences are LGHDT and YNNKEL (reference sequence). The V gene end was trimmed by 3 bases and the J gene end by 3 bases; junction bases not matched to a gene: 5.

The chain is built from TRBV7-9 and TRBJ1-1, with D uncertain. The CDR3 has 12 residues. CDR1 and CDR2 (germline): SEHNR, FQNEAQ (reference sequence). Deletions cut 6 bases from V and 5 bases from J, with 10 bases between. The CDR3 bases are TGTGCCAGCAGTTCGGGAAGTACTGAAGCTTTCTTT. It translates to CASSSGSTEAFF.

V usage is TRBV4-1 and J usage is TRBJ1-1, with TRBD1 identical over 8 bases. The V gene end was trimmed by 5 bases and the J gene end by 5 bases; junction bases not matched to a gene: 10. Germline CDR1 and CDR2: MGHRA and YSYEKL. This CDR3 is 15 amino acids long. CDR3 bases: TGCGCCAGCAGCACTTCCGGGACAGGTAGGACTGAAGCTTTCTTT. This translates into CASSTSGTGRTEAFF.

The V call is TRBV7-8, the J call TRBJ1-1, with TRBD1 matching 9 bases. The CDR3 extends over 14 amino acids. Losses at the gene ends were 5 bases for V and 3 bases for J; bases not matched to a gene: 4. The germline V gene has CDR1 SGHVS and CDR2 FQNEAQ. The CDR3 is CASSLWTGDTEAFF. The CDR3 DNA is TGTGCCAGCAGCCTATGGACAGGGGACACTGAAGCTTTCTTT.

This clone was recorded once. This chain links TRBV27 with TRBJ2-1, with 11 bases aligning to TRBD1. This CDR3 region has 15 residues. Unmatched junction bases numbered 5, after V lost 6 bases and J lost 4 bases. Germline assignment: CDR1 MNHEY and CDR2 SMNVEV (reference sequence). This chain's CDR3 is CASRGGQGDYNEQFF. DNA for the CDR3: TGTGCCAGCAGGGGGGGACAGGGGGATTACAATGAGCAGTTCTTC.

The chain uses TRBV7-9 and TRBJ2-7; 10 positions agree with TRBD1. The CDR3 totals 15 residues. Germline V gene lookup returns CDR1 SEHNR and CDR2 FQNEAQ (reference sequence). J lost 4 bases, V lost 4 bases, and 7 bases had no gene match. The CDR3 region has the DNA TGTGCCAGCAGCTCGGTGGGACAGGGGACGTACGAGCAGTACTTC. Translating gives CASSSVGQGTYEQYF.